This T cell receptor (beta chain) was identified during a study of blood T cell repertoires in COVID-19. Looking at the study overall: The study drew acute and convalescent COVID-19 samples from the United States, Italy and Spain. The analysed material was cDNA or gDNA that came from T cells, B-cell-depleted T cells, or PBMCs.

Under the authors' procedure: Nucleated cell number was recorded as an estimate derived from reference gene primer amplification. Libraries were prepared by immunoSEQ multiplex PCR; TCRdb keeps only in-frame clonotypes and omits some of them. D and trimming come from the DNA, and the V and J calls and clone size come from that table. Among fewer than 150,000 clones listed, approximately 80% were seen once. The CDR3 is made up of 19 amino acids, end residues included. Remarks on this clone: Because the CDR3's place on the DNA is in doubt, the DNA is left out and the CDR3 is given as listed by TCRdb.

V usage is TRBV1 and J usage is TRBJ2-1; the table's TRBD2 call for D was not verified on the DNA. TRBV1 is marked as a pseudogene. This receptor was identified in a human donor in a cohort sampled during active COVID-19. The sequenced material came from peripheral blood. The chain's CDR3 is CTSSQVVGSGTSVRNEQFF.